Each of the 24 T cell receptor beta chains below was sequenced from the same sample in a study of T-cell reconstitution after alpha-beta-depleted transplantation in children. Unique molecular identifiers were incorporated into the prepared TCRbeta library. TCRdb re-called the PCR reads through MiXCR, storing one row per CDR3 protein. The repertoire holds about 460,000 distinct CDR3 sequences, with 10% to 12% as singletons. Material: PBMCs, mostly from graft donor cells, obtained 180 days after TCRalphabeta/CD19-depleted stem cell transplant. Receptors originate from a female patient aged 2 to 10 who had a stem cell transplant for aplastic anemia, so the T cells may come from the graft donor.

CDR3 loop: CASSQAGWGSAFYEQFF. DNA for the CDR3: TGCGCCAGCAGCCAGGCCGGCTGGGGCTCGGCCTTCTATGAGCAGTTCTTC. V usage is TRBV4-1 and J usage is TRBJ2-1, with a possible D match to TRBD1 (5 bases). V shed 3 bases and J shed 8 bases, with 23 bases lying between them. The CDR3 has 17 residues. CDR1 and CDR2 from the germline V gene are MGHRA and YSYEKL.

This clonotype was counted between two and nine times. The chain couples TRBV20-1 to TRBJ1-2, with no clear D. This CDR3 has 13 residues. V was clipped by 6 bases and J by 3 bases, with 14 bases between them. Looked up from germline, CDR1 is DFQATT and CDR2 is SNEGSKA (reference sequence). This CDR3 is CSAIEGLDYGYTF. DNA for the CDR3: TGCAGTGCCATCGAGGGCCTCGACTATGGCTACACCTTC.

V gene TRBV28 combines with J gene TRBJ2-1; TRBD2 aligns across 12 bases. Germline CDR1 is MDHEN and CDR2 is SYDVKM. Trimming at V came to 7 bases and at J to 9 bases, leaving 7 bases not matched to a gene. The CDR3 length is 14 residues. The CDR3 loop reads CASNLLAGGSEQFF. CDR3 DNA: TGTGCCAGCAACCTCCTAGCGGGAGGGAGTGAGCAGTTCTTC.

V usage is TRBV9 and J usage is TRBJ1-1; D is unclear. V lost 0 bases and J lost 1, with 13 bases in between. Germline V CDR1 and CDR2: SGDLS, YYNGEE. The CDR3 covers 16 residues. CDR3 amino acids: CASSVVRAAPNTEAFF. For the CDR3, the DNA is TGTGCCAGCAGCGTAGTAAGGGCAGCTCCGAACACTGAAGCTTTCTTT.

This clonotype was recorded many times. This rearrangement joins TRBV12-3 or TRBV12-4 to TRBJ2-1; TRBD2 matches 7 bases. The CDR3 consists of 14 residues. Trimming took 6 bases from V and 2 from J; bases not matched to a gene: 4. The CDR3 loop is CASSRAGTYNEQFF. In DNA, the CDR3 is TGTGCCAGCAGCCGAGCGGGAACCTACAATGAGCAGTTCTTC.

V is TRBV14 and J is TRBJ2-1; 7 positions match TRBD1. From germline, CDR1 is SGHDN and CDR2 FVKESK. V was pared by 8 bases and J by 3 bases, with 19 bases of the junction left unmatched. The CDR3 is 18 amino acids. CDR3 amino acids: CASGTVPSQSHYYNEQFF. In DNA, the CDR3 is TGTGCCAGCGGGACAGTTCCTTCTCAAAGCCACTACTACAATGAGCAGTTCTTC.

The chain uses TRBV5-1 and TRBJ1-5; a weak D match, TRBD1 (6 bases). Looked up from germline, CDR1 is SGHRS and CDR2 is YFSETQ. The length of the CDR3 is 15 residues. V was cut by 0 bases and J by 4 bases, with 11 bases left in between. The DNA for the CDR3 is TGCGCCAGCAGCTTGGGACAGGCGAATAATCAGCCCCAGCATTTT. It codes for CASSLGQANNQPQHF.

This clonotype has only a few counts. The CDR3 reads CSVEEPGSGTQYF. The CDR3 nucleotides are TGCAGCGTTGAAGAACCGGGCAGCGGGACCCAGTACTTC. This sequence joins TRBV29-1 and TRBJ2-5, with D possibly matching TRBD2 (5 bases). The CDR3 spans 13 residues. Trimming took 0 bases from V and 7 from J, leaving 12 bases between them. The germline V gene encodes CDR1 SQVTM and CDR2 ANQGSEA.

The chain links TRBV4-3 to TRBJ2-3; 9 nucleotides agree with TRBD1. Trimming cost V 4 bases and J 3 bases; bases outside gene matches: 8. The CDR3 loop spans 16 amino acids. Germline V lookup: CDR1 LGHNA, CDR2 YSLEER. For the CDR3, the DNA is TGCGCCAGCAGCCCCCGGGACAGGGAGGGTACAGATACGCAGTATTTT. It encodes CASSPRDREGTDTQYF.

This clonotype has ten or more counts. The genes are TRBV15 and TRBJ1-1; tentatively, D is TRBD1 (6 bases). Trimming took 1 base from V and 4 from J, leaving 16 bases between them. Germline lookup yields CDR1 LNHNV and CDR2 YYDKDF (reference sequence). The CDR3 has 16 residues. CDR3 in DNA: TGTGCCACCAGCAGAGGCCGGGGGCAGGGAGGCACTGAAGCTTTCTTT. As protein: CATSRGRGQGGTEAFF.

This chain joins TRBV7-3 and TRBJ2-3; D not certain. Looked up from germline, CDR1 is SGHTA and CDR2 is FQGTGA. There are 15 residues in the CDR3. Trimming removed 2 bases at V and 2 bases at J, with 11 bases between. Here the CDR3 DNA reads TGTGCCAGCAGCTTAGATGCGGTACTCACAGATACGCAGTATTTT. Protein: CASSLDAVLTDTQYF.

This clonotype was recorded a few times. The rearrangement links TRBV28 to TRBJ2-1; TRBD1 matches 12 bases. The CDR3 totals 16 residues. V lost 4 bases and J lost 7; bases outside the gene matches: 8. From germline, CDR1 is MDHEN and CDR2 SYDVKM. CDR3 sequence reads: CASSSPGQGAVNEQFF. The CDR3 nucleotides read TGTGCCAGCAGTTCACCGGGACAGGGGGCAGTGAATGAGCAGTTCTTC.

This rearrangement joins TRBV5-8 to TRBJ2-2, with D uncertain. This CDR3 is built from 14 residues. Germline V gene lookup returns CDR1 SGHTS and CDR2 YDEGEE. V lost 2 bases and J 6 bases, leaving 11 bases between the germline ends. CDR3 residues: CASSFHNGAGELFF. CDR3 bases: TGTGCCAGCAGCTTCCATAATGGGGCCGGGGAGCTGTTTTTT. The variable domain in full, completed from reference TRBV5-8 and TRBJ2-2, reads EAGVTQSPTHLIKTRGQQATLRCSPISGHTSVYWYQQALGLGLQFLLWYDEGEERNRGNFPPRFSGRQFPNYSSELNVNALELEDSALYLCASSFHNGAGELFFGEGSRLTVL.

This clonotype occurred a few times. J is TRBJ2-3 and V is TRBV7-8; D may be TRBD1 or TRBD2 (5 bases each). Germline V lookup: CDR1 SGHVS, CDR2 FQNEAQ. V dropped 3 bases and J dropped 4 bases, with 14 bases sitting between them. The CDR3 is 15 residues long. The CDR3 protein is CASSLGRIIADTQYF. CDR3 DNA sequence: TGTGCCAGCAGCTTGGGACGGATTATAGCAGATACGCAGTATTTT.

This clonotype came up many times. The chain couples TRBV5-1 to TRBJ2-3; TRBD1 agrees at 8 bases. V was pared by 4 bases and J by 14 bases, with 6 bases of the junction left unmatched. Germline V lookup: CDR1 SGHRS, CDR2 YFSETQ. CDR3 length: 11 amino acids. Here the CDR3 DNA reads TGCGCCAGCAGCGCGGACAGGGAACCGTATTTT. Translation gives CASSADREPYF.

This clonotype was counted a few times. The gene calls are TRBV7-8 and TRBJ1-1; no definite D call. CDR1 is SGHVS, CDR2 FQNEAQ, per germline. V gave up 4 bases and J gave up 0 bases, with 15 bases separating them. The CDR3 has 16 residues. CDR3 amino acids: CASSSERVAVNTEAFF. As DNA, the CDR3 is TGTGCCAGCAGCTCGGAGCGGGTGGCAGTGAACACTGAAGCTTTCTTT. The full variable domain, rest sourced from reference TRBV7-8 and TRBJ1-1, is GAGVSQSPRYKVAKRGQDVALRCDPISGHVSLFWYQQALGQGPEFLTYFQNEAQLDKSGLPSDRFFAERPEGSVSTLKIQRTQQEDSAVYLCASSSERVAVNTEAFFGQGTRLTVV.

The chain uses TRBV2 and TRBJ2-1; 7 nucleotides line up with TRBD2. The CDR3 runs to 12 residues. In germline, CDR1 is SNHLY, CDR2 FYNNEI. V lost 8 bases, J lost 6 bases, and 4 bases stayed unmatched. CDR3 residues: CASLGGFNEQFF. CDR3 nucleotides: TGTGCCAGCCTGGGAGGGTTCAATGAGCAGTTCTTC.

V and J are TRBV27 and TRBJ2-2; D tentatively fits TRBD1 or TRBD2 (6 bases each). CDR1 MNHEY and CDR2 SMNVEV come from the germline V gene (reference sequence). Deletions cut 5 bases from V and 7 bases from J, with 17 bases between. This CDR3 region has 15 residues. DNA for the CDR3: TGTGCCAGCAGTAGGTATGGGGGGCGCGACGGGGAGCTGTTTTTT. Protein product: CASSRYGGRDGELFF.

This clonotype has a handful of counts. The chain has TRBV28 and TRBJ2-7; 9 bases match TRBD1. Trimming at V came to 5 bases and at J to 8 bases, leaving 10 bases not matched to a gene. The CDR3 is 14 residues long. Germline assignment: CDR1 MDHEN and CDR2 SYDVKM. Here the CDR3 reads CASSRTGTGNQQYV. CDR3 in DNA: TGTGCCAGCAGTCGTACCGGGACAGGGAACCAGCAGTACGTC.

This sequence joins TRBV7-8 and TRBJ1-4, with D perhaps TRBD1 (5 bases). Germline CDR1 is SGHVS and CDR2 is FQNEAQ. Trimming shortened V by 5 bases and J by 8 bases, and 15 bases separated the two germline ends. The CDR3 is 14 residues long. In DNA, the CDR3 is TGTGCCAGCAGCCACACGGGGCGCGGGGAAAAACTGTTTTTT. This gives the protein CASSHTGRGEKLFF.

Many counts were recorded for this clonotype. The rearrangement joins TRBV5-1 to TRBJ2-1; 7 positions match TRBD1. J lost 3 bases, V lost 0 bases, and 3 bases had no gene match. Germline V gene lookup returns CDR1 SGHRS and CDR2 YFSETQ. The CDR3 runs to 15 residues. CDR3 sequence: CASSLGDRIYNEQFF. The CDR3 coding sequence is TGCGCCAGCAGCTTGGGGGACAGAATCTACAATGAGCAGTTCTTC. The variable domain in full, with the rest retrieved from reference TRBV5-1 and TRBJ2-1, is KAGVTQTPRYLIKTRGQQVTLSCSPISGHRSVSWYQQTPGQGLQFLFEYFSETQRNKGNFPGRFSGRQFSNSRSEMNVSTLELGDSALYLCASSLGDRIYNEQFFGPGTRLTVL.

This clonotype was observed many times. The chain joins TRBV20-1 to TRBJ2-7; D call uncertain. The CDR3 extends over 12 amino acids. Germline values: CDR1 DFQATT, CDR2 SNEGSKA (reference sequence). V was pared by 5 bases and J by 0 bases, with 8 bases between. DNA for the CDR3: TGCAGTGCTGAGACTTTCTCCTACGAGCAGTACTTC. It specifies CSAETFSYEQYF.

V gene TRBV7-2 combines with J gene TRBJ1-4; 12 nucleotides align to TRBD1. The germline V gene encodes CDR1 SGHTA and CDR2 FQGNSA. The J segment lost 5 bases and the V segment lost 7 bases, leaving 17 bases of the junction unmatched. The CDR3 is 19 residues long. CDR3 in amino acids: CASTKRGQGARLINEKLFF. The CDR3 region has the DNA TGTGCCAGCACCAAGAGGGGACAGGGGGCGCGCTTAATCAATGAAAAACTGTTTTTT.

The rearrangement links TRBV7-2 to TRBJ1-5; no definite D call. Trimming removed 4 bases at V and 0 bases at J, with 13 bases between. The CDR3 loop spans 16 amino acids. The V gene's germline CDR1 is SGHTA and CDR2 FQGNSA. CDR3 nucleotides: TGTGCCAGCAGCTCGCGAGCGCCGTATAGCAATCAGCCCCAGCATTTT. Encoded protein: CASSSRAPYSNQPQHF.